This T cell receptor (beta chain) was captured in a study of beta chain features in type 1 diabetes. About the study: In age, gender and cell yields, patients were similar to healthy donors.

The study reverse transcribed the entire isolated RNA, so it sequenced expressed TCRB transcripts. Clones were read by immunoSEQ multiplex PCR, and TCRdb kept only the in-frame ones, dropping some. Among 810,000 or so clones listed, 15% to 20% were seen once. About this clone itself: Its matching antigen is unknown.

Study-level results: A closer apparent resemblance between naive, central memory and Treg TCRB repertoires was seen in patients than in healthy donors.

Sequenced input: naive CD4+ T cells from blood. The TCR originated in a woman in her late teens or twenties in good health.

CDR3 nucleotide sequence: TGTGCCAGCAGTTTATGGCCAACTAATGAAAAACTGTTTTTT. Translated, it gives CASSLWPTNEKLFF. V and J are TRBV28 and TRBJ1-4; D is unresolved. Trimming took 0 bases from V and 0 from J, leaving 2 bases between them. The germline V gene encodes CDR1 MDHEN and CDR2 SYDVKM. The CDR3 spans 14 residues.